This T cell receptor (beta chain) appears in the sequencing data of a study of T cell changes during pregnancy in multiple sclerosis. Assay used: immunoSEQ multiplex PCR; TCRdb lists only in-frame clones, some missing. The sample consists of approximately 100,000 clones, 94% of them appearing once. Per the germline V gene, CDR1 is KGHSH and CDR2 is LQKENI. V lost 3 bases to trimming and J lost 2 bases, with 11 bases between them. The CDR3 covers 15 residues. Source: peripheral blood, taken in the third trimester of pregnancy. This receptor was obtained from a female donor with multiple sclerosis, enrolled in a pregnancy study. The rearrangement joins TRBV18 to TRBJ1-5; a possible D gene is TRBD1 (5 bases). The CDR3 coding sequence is TGTGCCAGCTCACCTGGGGGGGGTGGCAATCAGCCCCAGCATTTT. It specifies CASSPGGGGNQPQHF.